The sequence of this T cell receptor (beta chain) was determined in a study of PD-L1 blockade in urothelial cancer. About the study: Blood drawn 3 weeks (second dose) and 6 weeks after treatment start was analyzed.

Study-wide points: Below-median pretreatment blood TCR clonality predicted better survival.

The CDR3 sequence is 13 residues long. Germline loops: CDR1 SQVTM, CDR2 ANQGSEA. For this clone: Its antigen is unidentified.

The method was immunoSEQ multiplex PCR; TCRdb's version includes in-frame clones alone and lacks a portion of them. Of some 100,000 clones in the sample, approximately 90% are singletons; the top ten hold approximately 1%. The input for sequencing was PBMCs, taken around atezolizumab (anti-PD-L1) treatment. The receptor's source is a woman of 80 years or more with urothelial cancer. The J gene is TRBJ1-3, the V gene TRBV29-1, with D possibly being TRBD1 (5 bases). CDR3 coding DNA: TGCAGTATGTTACGGGGGACTGGAAACACCATATATTTT. Translation: CSMLRGTGNTIYF.